These 18 T cell receptor beta chains came from one sample sequenced in a study of Ad26.COV2.S vaccination and SARS-CoV-2 variants. Treatment: approximately 18 received Ad26.COV2.S at low or high dose, single or two shots; 5 received placebo; per-sample allocation not given. Specimen acquisition occurred on day 63 following the initial vaccine or placebo injection. This table comes from immunoSEQ multiplex PCR, and its TCRdb copy is limited to in-frame clones, with some not included. The sample lists 330,000 or so clones; roughly nine tenths were seen once. This specimen consisted of peripheral blood, obtained in a trial of Ad26.COV2.S vaccine versus placebo. The receptors were sampled from a person aged 18-60 years who received the Ad26.COV2.S COVID-19 vaccine or a placebo.

The chain employs TRBV18 and TRBJ1-1; D gene unclear. The germline V and J ends were trimmed by 3 bases and 1 base, with 9 bases remaining between them. The CDR3 extends over 14 amino acids. Germline V lookup: CDR1 KGHSH, CDR2 LQKENI. CDR3 sequence: CASSPQDSNTEAFF. The CDR3 region has the DNA TGTGCCAGCTCACCGCAGGACTCGAACACTGAAGCTTTCTTT.

J is TRBJ2-5 and V is TRBV14; TRBD1 agrees at 8 bases. The V gene's germline CDR1 is SGHDN and CDR2 FVKESK. CDR3 length: 15 residues. V was pared by 4 bases and J by 1 base, with 5 bases of the junction left unmatched. The chain's CDR3 is CASSPRTGIQETQYF. CDR3 bases: TGTGCCAGCAGCCCCCGGACAGGGATCCAAGAGACCCAGTACTTC.

This chain joins TRBV5-1 and TRBJ1-2; D gene uncertain. Germline CDR1 and CDR2: SGHRS and YFSETQ. The CDR3 contains 15 residues. Trimming cost V 4 bases and J 2 bases, with 15 bases left between them. The CDR3 reads CASSLTGVRNYGYTF. Here the CDR3 DNA reads TGCGCCAGCAGCCTGACCGGGGTTAGGAACTATGGCTACACCTTC.

The chain is built from TRBV19 and TRBJ2-7; TRBD2 matches 10 bases. The V segment lost 1 base and the J segment 4 bases; nucleotides outside the gene matches: 4. Germline V gene lookup returns CDR1 LNHDA and CDR2 SQIVND (reference sequence). This CDR3 is built from 15 residues. Here the CDR3 reads CASSIGSSGGYEQYF. CDR3 coding DNA: TGTGCCAGTAGTATAGGATCTAGCGGGGGTTACGAGCAGTACTTC.

The chain joins TRBV4-1 to TRBJ1-2; a possible D gene is TRBD1 (6 bases). CDR1 is MGHRA, CDR2 YSYEKL, per germline. The V end lost 6 bases, the J end lost 2 bases, and 10 bases lay between the germline ends. There are 13 residues in the CDR3. The CDR3 DNA is TGCGCCAGCAGGTTAGGGGGGAACTATGGCTACACCTTC. Amino acids: CASRLGGNYGYTF.

The CDR3 sequence: CASSSHRDVNGYTF. CDR3 DNA: TGTGCCAGTAGTTCGCACAGGGATGTCAATGGCTACACCTTC. This sequence joins TRBV19 and TRBJ1-2, with D perhaps TRBD1 (6 bases). Per germline, CDR1 LNHDA and CDR2 SQIVND (reference sequence). CDR3 length: 14 amino acids. V lost 5 bases, J lost 6 bases, and 16 bases lay in between.

The V and J genes are TRBV2 and TRBJ2-3; D is perhaps TRBD2 (5 bases). This CDR3 is 14 amino acids long. Trimming left V 6 bases short and J 5 bases short, with 15 bases between. Germline assignment: CDR1 SNHLY and CDR2 FYNNEI. The CDR3 region has the DNA TGTGCCAGCAGCCTAGGAGGCTCTAGAGATACGCAGTATTTT. Its protein is CASSLGGSRDTQYF. The whole variable domain, remainder taken from reference TRBV2 and TRBJ2-3, is EPEVTQTPSHQVTQMGQEVILRCVPISNHLYFYWYRQILGQKVEFLVSFYNNEISEKSEIFDDQFSVERPDGSNFTLKIRSTKLEDSAMYFCASSLGGSRDTQYFGPGTRLTVL.

The gene calls are TRBV28 and TRBJ1-1; D gene ambiguous. The germline V gene has CDR1 MDHEN and CDR2 SYDVKM. The CDR3 covers 13 residues. Trimming left V 6 bases short and J 0 bases short, with 8 bases between. DNA of the CDR3: TGTGCCAGCAGCGCCCAGCTGAACACTGAAGCTTTCTTT. Protein product: CASSAQLNTEAFF.

This chain connects TRBV5-6 to TRBJ1-5; D is undetermined. Deletions cut 0 bases from V and 5 bases from J, with 6 bases between. CDR1 is SGHDT and CDR2 is YYEEEE in the germline V gene. The CDR3 runs 13 residues. The CDR3: CASSLGRYQPQHF. Here the CDR3 DNA reads TGTGCCAGCAGCTTGGGGCGCTATCAGCCCCAGCATTTT.

This clone was seen only once. The gene calls are TRBV4-3 and TRBJ2-7; D may be TRBD1 (5 bases). CDR1 and CDR2 from the germline V gene are LGHNA and YSLEER. The CDR3 is 15 residues long. Trimming took off 0 bases at V and 5 bases at J, with 14 bases between the two ends. Here the CDR3 DNA reads TGCGCCAGCAGCCAAGATTGGGCAGGGAAGAACGAGCAGTACTTC. It encodes CASSQDWAGKNEQYF.

The V call is TRBV21-1, the J call TRBJ1-2. TRBV21-1 is flagged as a pseudogene. The CDR3 consists of 12 residues. The CDR3, as DNA: TGTGCCAGCAGCAGCCTCCTCGGGAGCTACACCTTC. This sequence encodes CASSSLLGSYTF.

V is TRBV10-1 and J is TRBJ2-6; possible D gene TRBD1, 5 bases. V lost 2 bases and J 1 base, leaving 6 bases between the germline ends. The length of the CDR3 is 15 residues. The germline V gene has CDR1 WNHNN and CDR2 SYGVQD (reference sequence). DNA for the CDR3: TGCGCCAGCAGTGAGGGGGCGTCTGGGGCCAACGTCCTGACTTTC. Its protein product is CASSEGASGANVLTF.

The chain employs TRBV14 and TRBJ2-4; weak D call: TRBD2 (6 bases). V lost 1 base and J lost 5, with 12 bases in between. Looked up from germline, CDR1 is SGHDN and CDR2 is FVKESK. The CDR3 covers 15 residues. For the CDR3, the DNA is TGTGCCAGCAGCCAAGTTTGGGGAGGCGAAAACATTCAGTACTTC. Its protein product is CASSQVWGGENIQYF.

This chain links TRBV6-4 with TRBJ1-5; D is ambiguous. The CDR3 spans 14 residues. Germline V lookup: CDR1 MRHNA, CDR2 SNTAGT. V lost 3 bases to trimming and J lost 0 bases, with 6 bases between them. The CDR3, as DNA: TGTGCCAGCAGTGAAGATTATAGCAATCAGCCCCAGCATTTT. Its protein product is CASSEDYSNQPQHF.

This chain joins TRBV7-3 and TRBJ2-1; possibly TRBD2 for D (6 bases). Germline loops: CDR1 SGHTA, CDR2 FQGTGA. This CDR3 spans 16 amino acids. V was clipped by 6 bases and J by 6 bases, with 21 bases between them. The CDR3, as DNA: TGTGCCAGCAGTTCCTTTAGCGGTCCACTGACCAATGAGCAGTTCTTC. Amino acids: CASSSFSGPLTNEQFF. Drawing the rest from reference TRBV7-3 and TRBJ2-1, the complete variable domain is GAGVSQTPSNKVTEKGKYVELRCDPISGHTALYWYRQSLGQGPEFLIYFQGTGAADDSGLPNDRFFAVRPEGSVSTLKIQRTERGDSAVYLCASSSFSGPLTNEQFFGPGTRLTVL.

This clone was found once. The J gene is TRBJ2-5, the V gene TRBV7-9; 10 bases agree with TRBD1. V shed 1 base, J shed 1 base, and the junction held 3 bases outside the gene matches. Looked up from germline, CDR1 is SEHNR and CDR2 is FQNEAQ (reference sequence). The CDR3 is made up of 16 amino acids. The CDR3 sequence: CASSLGDRGSQETQYF. The CDR3 nucleotides read TGTGCCAGCAGCTTAGGGGACAGGGGTTCCCAAGAGACCCAGTACTTC. The variable domain in full, completed from reference TRBV7-9 and TRBJ2-5, reads DTGVSQNPRHKITKRGQNVTFRCDPISEHNRLYWYRQTLGQGPEFLTYFQNEAQLEKSRLLSDRFSAERPKGSFSTLEIQRTEQGDSAMYLCASSLGDRGSQETQYFGPGTRLLVL.

The rearrangement links TRBV6-5 to TRBJ1-1; 7 bases are a match to TRBD1. Per germline, CDR1 MNHEY and CDR2 SVGAGI. Unmatched junction bases numbered 12, after V lost 6 bases and J lost 5 bases. The CDR3 consists of 15 residues. CDR3: CASSSTTDRETEAFF. In nucleotides, the CDR3 is TGTGCCAGCAGCTCAACGACCGACAGGGAGACTGAAGCTTTCTTT.

The genes are TRBV24-1 and TRBJ2-7, with no clear D. The germline V gene has CDR1 KGHDR and CDR2 SFDVKD. This CDR3 is 16 amino acids long. V shed 3 bases and J shed 1 base, with 15 bases lying between them. DNA for the CDR3: TGTGCCACCAGTGATCGCGTCGGATCAGTTTCCTACGAGCAGTACGTC. Residues: CATSDRVGSVSYEQYV.